The clone carrying this T cell receptor beta chain was observed at least ten times. What it binds is not known. The sample comes from a study of T-cell memory formation after mild COVID-19. About the research overall: Clusters were largely donor specific.

Employing constant-segment primers, 5'RACE generated TCR alpha and TCR beta cDNA libraries bearing sample barcodes and UMIs. MiXCR, applied by TCRdb to the 5' RACE reads, yields one record per CDR3 protein. The sample has under 300,000 distinct CDR3 sequences; around 17% are singletons. Whole-study results and caveats: Whereas later expanders leaned CD4+, clones contracting day 15 to 85 showed a balanced CD4/CD8 makeup.

Looked up from germline, CDR1 is SGHRS and CDR2 is YFSETQ. V was shortened by 2 bases and J by 3 bases, with 14 bases between the two germline ends. The CDR3 length is 15 residues. The rearrangement joins TRBV5-1 to TRBJ2-5; D not certain. The sequence was collected from a man between 18 and 35 years old who had mild COVID-19 (a few samples of this study predate the infection). Cell type and time point are not known. The sample was PBMCs or a T cell subset sorted from them (not recorded which). The CDR3 region is CASSLSFRTEETQYF. DNA for the CDR3: TGCGCCAGCAGCTTATCGTTCCGGACCGAAGAGACCCAGTACTTC.